The 15 T cell receptor beta chains below come from one sample, sequenced in a study of blood T cell repertoires in COVID-19. This table comes from immunoSEQ multiplex PCR, and its TCRdb copy is limited to in-frame clones, with some not included. Of around 200,000 clones listed, around 86% were seen once; the top ten hold about 6%. Sequencing input: peripheral blood. The origin of the receptors is a woman in her thirties or forties with acute or convalescent COVID-19.

The rearrangement links TRBV24-1 to TRBJ2-2; weak D call: TRBD1 (6 bases). Trimming shortened V by 4 bases and J by 4 bases, and 12 bases separated the two germline ends. Germline V CDR1 and CDR2: KGHDR, SFDVKD. The CDR3 spans 15 residues. DNA for the CDR3: TGTGCCACCAGTGAATACAGGGTGGGCACCGGGGAGCTGTTTTTT. Translating gives CATSEYRVGTGELFF.

The V gene is TRBV25-1, the J gene TRBJ2-7, with D tentatively TRBD2 (6 bases). CDR1 MGHDK and CDR2 SYGVNS come from the germline V gene. This CDR3 region has 14 residues. Trimming removed 2 bases at V and 0 bases at J, with 8 bases between. CDR3 in amino acids: CASSEMGGSYEQYF. Here the CDR3 DNA reads TGTGCCAGCAGTGAAATGGGGGGCTCCTACGAGCAGTACTTC.

The V gene is TRBV5-4, the J gene TRBJ1-4, with D possibly matching TRBD1 (5 bases). Trimming shortened V by 0 bases and J by 12 bases, and 9 bases separated the two germline ends. There are 12 residues in the CDR3. The germline gives CDR1 SGHNT, CDR2 YYREEE (reference sequence). CDR3 region: CASSLAQGQLFF. The CDR3 coding sequence is TGTGCCAGCAGCTTGGCTCAGGGTCAACTGTTTTTT.

The rearrangement uses TRBV6-5 and TRBJ1-3; perhaps TRBD1 as D (5 bases). The V end lost 6 bases, the J end lost 4 bases, and 13 bases lay between the germline ends. The CDR3 is 14 residues long. The germline V gene encodes CDR1 MNHEY and CDR2 SVGAGI. CDR3 DNA sequence: TGTGCCAGCAGCTGGGACTTCTCCGGAAACACCATATATTTT. The encoded protein is CASSWDFSGNTIYF.

This clone appeared once. The rearrangement joins TRBV5-1 to TRBJ2-7; no clear D. Trimming stripped 0 bases from V and 2 bases from J, with 6 bases between. Germline CDR1 reads SGHRS; CDR2 reads YFSETQ. This CDR3 has 13 amino acids. The chain's CDR3 is CASSLGSAYEQYF. The CDR3 coding sequence is TGCGCCAGCAGCTTGGGATCGGCCTACGAGCAGTACTTC.

V gene TRBV5-6 combines with J gene TRBJ1-3; 7 bases match TRBD1. CDR3 length: 17 residues. Germline CDR1 and CDR2: SGHDT and YYEEEE. Trimming removed 4 bases from V and 4 bases from J; junction bases left unmatched: 14. This CDR3 reads CASSLLGTANTGNTIYF. The CDR3 DNA follows: TGTGCCAGCAGCCTACTAGGGACAGCGAATACCGGAAACACCATATATTTT.

The gene calls are TRBV14 and TRBJ2-4, with 14 bases identical to TRBD2. After removal of 0 bases from V and 7 bases from J, the junction contained 11 bases not matched to a gene. Per the germline V gene, CDR1 is SGHDN and CDR2 is FVKESK. CDR3 length: 19 amino acids. The CDR3 region has the DNA TGTGCCAGCAGCCAAGAGGGTGGGACTAGCGGGAGAAGGAAGAACATTCAGTACTTC. It specifies CASSQEGGTSGRRKNIQYF.

The chain carries TRBV19 and TRBJ1-5; 8 nucleotides match TRBD1. Germline CDR1 is LNHDA and CDR2 is SQIVND (reference sequence). This CDR3 contains 16 residues. After removal of 3 bases from V and 6 bases from J, the junction contained 10 bases not matched to a gene. The DNA for the CDR3 is TGTGCCAGTAGTATTCACCAGGGGGCACCCCCTCAGCCCCAGCATTTT. Translating gives CASSIHQGAPPQPQHF.

Written as DNA, the CDR3 is TGTGCCACCAGTCCACCTTCCGGGACTATCAATGAGCAGTTCTTC. This codes for CATSPPSGTINEQFF. The chain uses TRBV24-1 and TRBJ2-1; TRBD2 agrees at 7 bases. CDR3 length equals 15 residues. Germline V gene lookup returns CDR1 KGHDR and CDR2 SFDVKD. V lost 6 bases to trimming and J lost 6 bases; unmatched junction nucleotides: 10.

This clone appeared a single time. The V call is TRBV28, the J call TRBJ2-7; TRBD1 matches 8 bases. With V trimmed by 4 bases and J by 3 bases, 17 bases remained unmatched. Per the germline V gene, CDR1 is MDHEN and CDR2 is SYDVKM. There are 18 residues in the CDR3. The CDR3 DNA is TGTGCCAGCAGTTCCCCAAACTTATTCCGGGACAGGAGCTACGAGCAGTACTTC. It is translated as CASSSPNLFRDRSYEQYF.

This rearrangement joins TRBV7-9 to TRBJ1-4, with 7 bases fitting TRBD1. This CDR3 is 15 amino acids long. Germline trimming cut 3 bases from V and 4 bases from J; bases unmatched to any gene: 5. Per the germline V gene, CDR1 is SEHNR and CDR2 is FQNEAQ (reference sequence). CDR3 residues: CASSLNRGGNEKLFF. Here the CDR3 DNA reads TGTGCCAGCAGCTTGAACAGGGGTGGTAATGAAAAACTGTTTTTT.

The V and J genes are TRBV11-2 and TRBJ2-7; the match to TRBD2 covers 8 bases. The V gene's germline CDR1 is SGHAT and CDR2 FQNNGV. This CDR3 contains 14 residues. V lost 6 bases and J lost 2; bases outside the gene matches: 6. The CDR3 DNA is TGTGCCAGCAGACTAGCGGAAATCACCTACGAGCAGTACTTC. As protein: CASRLAEITYEQYF.

The chain carries TRBV24-1 and TRBJ2-5; 10 bases are shared with TRBD2. The CDR3 extends over 13 amino acids. Germline V lookup: CDR1 KGHDR, CDR2 SFDVKD. V trimming: 4 bases; J trimming: 5 bases; junction bases outside the gene matches: 0. The CDR3 spells CATSEAGGETQYF. The CDR3 nucleotides read TGTGCCACCAGTGAAGCGGGGGGGGAGACCCAGTACTTC.

V and J are TRBV28 and TRBJ1-6; D unresolved. Trimming stripped 7 bases from V and 1 base from J, with 11 bases between. The germline V gene encodes CDR1 MDHEN and CDR2 SYDVKM. CDR3 length: 15 residues. This CDR3 reads CASNTAGSYNSPLHF. The CDR3, as DNA: TGTGCCAGCAATACCGCGGGTTCCTATAATTCACCCCTCCACTTT.

The rearrangement joins TRBV19 to TRBJ2-2; 8 bases map to TRBD1. This CDR3 comprises 15 residues. V trimming: 6 bases; J trimming: 2 bases; junction bases outside the gene matches: 5. Germline values: CDR1 LNHDA, CDR2 SQIVND (reference sequence). The chain's CDR3 is CASSTGTGNTGELFF. As DNA, the CDR3 is TGTGCCAGTAGCACCGGGACAGGTAACACCGGGGAGCTGTTTTTT.